This TCR beta chain was retrieved from a study of response to subunit inactivated influenza vaccine. Germline assignment: CDR1 MDHEN and CDR2 SYDVKM. The ends were cut back, 6 bases at V and 1 base at J, with 13 bases in the middle. There are 14 residues in the CDR3. TCRdb ran MiXCR on the RT-PCR reads and lists one entry per CDR3 protein. The sample yields more than 150,000 distinct CDR3 sequences, around 10% seen once. This receptor was taken from a man between 45 and 75 years old who received an inactivated influenza vaccine. The sequencing used CD8+ T cells sorted from PBMCs, collected around 25 months after vaccination. V and J are TRBV28 and TRBJ2-7; D unresolved. The CDR3 loop reads CASSKTSWSYEQYF. The CDR3 DNA follows: TGTGCCAGCAGCAAGACTTCGTGGTCCTACGAGCAGTACTTC. Full variable domain (rest looked up from reference TRBV28 and TRBJ2-7): DVKVTQSSRYLVKRTGEKVFLECVQDMDHENMFWYRQDPGLGLRLIYFSYDVKMKEKGDIPEGYSVSREKKERFSLILESASTNQTSMYLCASSKTSWSYEQYFGPGTRLTVT.